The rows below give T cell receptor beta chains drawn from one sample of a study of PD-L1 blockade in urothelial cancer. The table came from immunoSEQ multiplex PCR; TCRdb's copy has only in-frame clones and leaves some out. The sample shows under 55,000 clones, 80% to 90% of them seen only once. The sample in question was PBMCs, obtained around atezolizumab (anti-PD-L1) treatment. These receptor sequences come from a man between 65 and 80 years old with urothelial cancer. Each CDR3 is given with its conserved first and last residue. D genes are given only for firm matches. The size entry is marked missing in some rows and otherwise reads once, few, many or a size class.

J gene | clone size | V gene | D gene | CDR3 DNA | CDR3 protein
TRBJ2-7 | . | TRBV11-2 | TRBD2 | TGTGCCAGCAGCCCGACTAGCGGAGCATTTTTCGAGCAGTACTTC | CASSPTSGAFFEQYF
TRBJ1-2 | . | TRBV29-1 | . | TGCAGCGTTGAAGGCAGCTATGGCTACACCTTC | CSVEGSYGYTF
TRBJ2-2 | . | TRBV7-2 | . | TGTGCCAGCAGTTTACAGGGTACCGGGGAGCTGTTTTTT | CASSLQGTGELFF
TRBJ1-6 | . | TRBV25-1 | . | TGTGCCAGCGGCCCCGGGACACCGAATTCACCCCTCCACTTT | CASGPGTPNSPLHF
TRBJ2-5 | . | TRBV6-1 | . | TGTGCCAGCAGTGAAGCTAGTCGAGGGGGGACCCAGTACTTC | CASSEASRGGTQYF
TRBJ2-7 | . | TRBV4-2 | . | TGTGCCAGCAGCCAAGCCGACGAGCAGTACTTC | CASSQADEQYF
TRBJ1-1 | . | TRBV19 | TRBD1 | TGTGCCAGTAGTCCAGACAGGGGAGAAGCTTTCTTT | CASSPDRGEAFF
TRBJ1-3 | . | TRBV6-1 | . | TGTGCCAGCATTACGAGGAGCTCTGGAAACACCATATATTTT | CASITRSSGNTIYF
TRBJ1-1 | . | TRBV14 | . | TGTGCCAGCAGCCAAGATCGTGCGGCAGGGAGGGGAACTGAAGCTTTCTTT | CASSQDRAAGRGTEAFF
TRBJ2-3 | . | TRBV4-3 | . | TGCGCCAGCAGCCAAGATCGCGGTTCGGTAGCGCAGTATTTT | CASSQDRGSVAQYF
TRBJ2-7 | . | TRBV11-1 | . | TGTGCCAGCAGCTGGGGCAGGGGGGACGAGCAGTACTTC | CASSWGRGDEQYF
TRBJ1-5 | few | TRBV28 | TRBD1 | TGTGCCAGCTCGACAGGGTGGAATCAGCCCCAGCATTTT | CASSTGWNQPQHF
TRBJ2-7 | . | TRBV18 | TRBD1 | TGTGCCAGCTCTCCGGGGACAGCAACCTACGAGCAGTACTTC | CASSPGTATYEQYF
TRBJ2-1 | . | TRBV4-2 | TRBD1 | TGTGCCAGCAGCCAAGAAAGGGGGCGAGGCCATGAGCAGTTCTTC | CASSQERGRGHEQFF
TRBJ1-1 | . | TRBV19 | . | TGTGCCAGTAGTGCCCCGGGACCCCTGGAGGGAACTGAAGCTTTCTTT | CASSAPGPLEGTEAFF
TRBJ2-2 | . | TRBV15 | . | TGTGCCACCAGCAGAGACAGCAGGTTAGGGGAGCTGTTTTTT | CATSRDSRLGELFF
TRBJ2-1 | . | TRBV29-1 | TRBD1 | TGCAGCGTTGCTGGCTATAGACAGGGCGATATCCGGTTTAGTTCCTACAATGAGCAGTTCTTC | CSVAGYRQGDIRFSSYNEQFF
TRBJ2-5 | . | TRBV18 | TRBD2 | TGTGCCAGCCGATCTGGTAGCGGGGAGAGGAGGGAGACCCAGTACTTC | CASRSGSGERRETQYF
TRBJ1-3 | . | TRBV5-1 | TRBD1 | TGCGCCAGCAGCTTGCAGGGGGAAGGAAACACCATATATTTT | CASSLQGEGNTIYF
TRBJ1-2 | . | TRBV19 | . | TGTGCCAGTAGTATAGGGCAGGCCGGCTACACCTTC | CASSIGQAGYTF
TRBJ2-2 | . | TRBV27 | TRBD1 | TGTGCCAGCAGTTTATATACCGGGACAGGGGCTGGGGAGCTGTTTTTT | CASSLYTGTGAGELFF
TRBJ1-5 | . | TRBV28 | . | TGTGCCAGCAGGGAACGGGATCAGCCCCAGCATTTT | CASRERDQPQHF
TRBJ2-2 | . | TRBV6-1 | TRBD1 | TGTGCCAGCCTGGACAGGGGGCTCGGTACCGGGGAGCTGTTTTTT | CASLDRGLGTGELFF
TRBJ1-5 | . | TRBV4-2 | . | TGTGCCAGCAGCCAAGATCGCAGGGACAATCAGCCCCAGCATTTT | CASSQDRRDNQPQHF
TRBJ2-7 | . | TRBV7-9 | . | TGTGCCAGCAGCTTAGTGCGGGGGCTCGAGCAGTACTTC | CASSLVRGLEQYF
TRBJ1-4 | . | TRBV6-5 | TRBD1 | TGTGCCAGCAGTCCACAGGGGGGAGATGAAAAACTGTTTTTT | CASSPQGGDEKLFF
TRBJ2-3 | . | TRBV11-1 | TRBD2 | TGTGCCAGCAGCCACCGTCTTAGCGGGACTGCAGATACGCAGTATTTT | CASSHRLSGTADTQYF
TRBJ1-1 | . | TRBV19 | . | TGTGCCAGTAGTCCCGAGAGTAACACTGAAGCTTTCTTT | CASSPESNTEAFF
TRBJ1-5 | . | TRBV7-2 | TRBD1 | TGTGCCAGCAGCTACCGGGACAGGGGTTATCAGCCCCAGCATTTT | CASSYRDRGYQPQHF
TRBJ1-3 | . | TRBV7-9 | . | TGTGCCAGCAGCCCTCCGGGGACTGCTGGAAACACCATATATTTT | CASSPPGTAGNTIYF
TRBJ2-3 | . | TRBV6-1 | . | TGTGCCAGTAAAAGTAGCGGCACAGATACGCAGTATTTT | CASKSSGTDTQYF
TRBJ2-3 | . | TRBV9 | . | TGTGCCAGCAGCGCGGACAGAAGTAGCACAGATACGCAGTATTTT | CASSADRSSTDTQYF
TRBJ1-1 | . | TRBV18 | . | TGTGCCAGCTCACAATCAAACATGAACACTGAAGCTTTCTTT | CASSQSNMNTEAFF
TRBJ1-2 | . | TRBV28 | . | TGTGCCAGCAGTGAGGGGGTTAATCGATACTATGGCTACACCTTC | CASSEGVNRYYGYTF
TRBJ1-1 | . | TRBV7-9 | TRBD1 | TGTGCCAGCAGCCCTAGGACAGGGAACACTGAAGCTTTCTTT | CASSPRTGNTEAFF
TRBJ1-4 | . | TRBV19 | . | TGTGCCAGTAGTCCCAGGGGCCGCGGAAAACTGTTTTTT | CASSPRGRGKLFF
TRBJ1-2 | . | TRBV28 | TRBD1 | TGTGCCAGCAGAGCAGGGGGCGCATACTATGGCTACACCTTC | CASRAGGAYYGYTF
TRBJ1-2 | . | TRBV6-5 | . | TGTGCCAGCAGTTACCACCTTACATCTAACTATGGCTACACCTTC | CASSYHLTSNYGYTF
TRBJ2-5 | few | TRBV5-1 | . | TGCGCCAGCAGCTTGGGAGGGAATGCAGAGACCCAGTACTTC | CASSLGGNAETQYF
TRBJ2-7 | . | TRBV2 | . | TGTGCCAGCAGTGAAAGATTGGGGCAGGGGCGCTCCTACGAGCAGTACTTC | CASSERLGQGRSYEQYF
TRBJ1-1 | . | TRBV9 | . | TGTGCCAGCAGCGCCACGAGCAACACTGAAGCTTTCTTT | CASSATSNTEAFF
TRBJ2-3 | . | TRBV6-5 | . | TGTGCCAGCGGCCCCAGGGATACGCAGTATTTT | CASGPRDTQYF
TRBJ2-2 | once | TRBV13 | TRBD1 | TGTGCCAGCAGTCGAGAAACAGGGGTGAGCACCGGGGAGCTGTTTTTT | CASSRETGVSTGELFF
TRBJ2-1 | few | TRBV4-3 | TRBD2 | TGCGCCAGCAGCCAAGATTGGGGTAGCGGGGGGTTAACCTACAATGAGCAGTTCTTC | CASSQDWGSGGLTYNEQFF
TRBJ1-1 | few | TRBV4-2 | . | TGTGCCAGCAGCCAAGATAAGGGGCCGCGGAACACTGAAGCTTTCTTT | CASSQDKGPRNTEAFF
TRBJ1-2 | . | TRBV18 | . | TGTGCCAGCTCTCGCGAAAAAGGAACACAGGGCTACGGCTACACCTTC | CASSREKGTQGYGYTF
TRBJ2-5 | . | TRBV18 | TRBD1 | TGTGCCAGCTCCCGGGGACAGAAGGAGACCCAGTACTTC | CASSRGQKETQYF
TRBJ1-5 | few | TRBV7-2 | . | TGTGCCAGCAGCCGCGGGCTTCAGTCTAGCAATCAGCCCCAGCATTTT | CASSRGLQSSNQPQHF
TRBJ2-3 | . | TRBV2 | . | TGTGCCAGCAACAACCCTGACTGGGATACGCAGTATTTT | CASNNPDWDTQYF
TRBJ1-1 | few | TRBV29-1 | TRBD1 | TGCAGCGTAACAGGGGCAGGTGGTCGTGGCACTGAAGCTTTCTTT | CSVTGAGGRGTEAFF
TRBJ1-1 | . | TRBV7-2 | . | TGTGCCAGCAGCCTGGTGGCAGAGAACACTGAAGCTTTCTTT | CASSLVAENTEAFF